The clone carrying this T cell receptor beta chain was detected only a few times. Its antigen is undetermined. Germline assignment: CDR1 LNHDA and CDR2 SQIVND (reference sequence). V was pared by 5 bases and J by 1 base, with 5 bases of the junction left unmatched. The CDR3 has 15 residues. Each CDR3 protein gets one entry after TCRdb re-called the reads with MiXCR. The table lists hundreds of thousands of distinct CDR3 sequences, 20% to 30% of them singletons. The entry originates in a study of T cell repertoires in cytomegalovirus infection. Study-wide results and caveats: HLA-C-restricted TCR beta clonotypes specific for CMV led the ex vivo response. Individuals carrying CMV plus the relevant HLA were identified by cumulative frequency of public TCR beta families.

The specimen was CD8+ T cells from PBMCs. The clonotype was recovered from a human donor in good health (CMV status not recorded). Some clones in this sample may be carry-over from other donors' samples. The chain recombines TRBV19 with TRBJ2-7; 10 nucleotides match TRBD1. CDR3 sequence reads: CASSFGQGVSYEQYF. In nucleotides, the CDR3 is TGTGCCAGTAGTTTTGGACAGGGGGTATCCTACGAGCAGTACTTC.